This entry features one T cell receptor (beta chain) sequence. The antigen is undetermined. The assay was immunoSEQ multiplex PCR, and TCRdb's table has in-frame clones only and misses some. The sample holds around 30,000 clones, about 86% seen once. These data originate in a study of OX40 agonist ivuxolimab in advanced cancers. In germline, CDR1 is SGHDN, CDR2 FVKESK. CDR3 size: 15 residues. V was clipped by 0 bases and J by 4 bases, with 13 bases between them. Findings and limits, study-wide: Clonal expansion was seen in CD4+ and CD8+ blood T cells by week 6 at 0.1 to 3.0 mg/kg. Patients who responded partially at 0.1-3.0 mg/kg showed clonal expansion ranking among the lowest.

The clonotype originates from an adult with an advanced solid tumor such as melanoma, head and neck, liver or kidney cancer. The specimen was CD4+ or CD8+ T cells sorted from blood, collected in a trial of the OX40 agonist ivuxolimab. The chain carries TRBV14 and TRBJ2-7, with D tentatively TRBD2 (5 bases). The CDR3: CASSQDLVGRYEQYF. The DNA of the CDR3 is TGTGCCAGCAGCCAAGATTTAGTGGGGAGATACGAGCAGTACTTC.